Listed here is a single T cell receptor (beta chain). The V and J ends lost 1 base and 2 bases respectively, with 6 bases between them. Germline assignment: CDR1 MNHEY and CDR2 SMNVEV (reference sequence). The CDR3 covers 13 residues. Within Nashville, Tennessee resided all donors, each a Caucasian adult. This sample is drawn from a study of shared clonotypes between healthy human individuals. Study-wide background: Samples came from a couple of female and a few male donors aged 18 to 49.

Sequenced by immunoSEQ multiplex PCR; TCRdb stores in-frame clones only, minus some. The sample comprises millions of clones, around 94% of which are singletons, and around 0.14% rests with the top ten. This receptor was obtained from a young man in good health. The V and J genes are TRBV27 and TRBJ2-7; no clear D gene. Material for sequencing was naive CD4+ T cells sorted from blood. This sample's subset: CD45RA+ positively selected. The CDR3, as DNA: TGTGCCAGCAGTTTATTTCCAACCTACGAGCAGTACTTC. This encodes CASSLFPTYEQYF.